A single sample gave rise to the 3 T cell receptor beta chains below, sequenced in a study of long-term antiretroviral therapy in people with HIV. Researchers ran immunoSEQ v3.0 at survey level. Assay used: immunoSEQ multiplex PCR; TCRdb lists only in-frame clones, some missing. The sample consists of roughly 16,000 clones, 77% of them appearing once. The sample in question was unsorted PBMCs, obtained approximately 2.2 years before starting antiretroviral therapy. These receptor sequences come from a man in his thirties or forties with HIV.

The CDR3, as DNA: TGTGCCAGCAGCCAAGGACTAGCGGGAGGGCCAGATACGCAGTATTTT. Translated, it gives CASSQGLAGGPDTQYF. The chain couples TRBV4-2 to TRBJ2-3; 14 bases are shared with TRBD2. CDR3 length equals 16 residues. The trim removed 1 base at V and 4 bases at J, leaving 1 base unmatched. Germline lookup yields CDR1 LGHNA and CDR2 YNFKEQ.

A note on this clone: This sample includes further DNA sequences coding for the same CDR3. The chain joins TRBV7-2 to TRBJ2-5; D uncertain. V lost 3 bases, J lost 1 base, and 6 bases lay in between. Germline CDR1 reads SGHTA; CDR2 reads FQGNSA. This CDR3 contains 13 residues. The CDR3: CASSFSGQETQYF. Written as DNA, the CDR3 is TGTGCCAGCAGCTTTAGTGGCCAAGAGACCCAGTACTTC. The entire variable domain, with the rest obtained from reference TRBV7-2 and TRBJ2-5, is as follows: GAGVSQSPSNKVTEKGKDVELRCDPISGHTALYWYRQSLGQGLEFLIYFQGNSAPDKSGLPSDRFSAERTGGSVSTLTIQRTQQEDSAVYLCASSFSGQETQYFGPGTRLLVL.

Here the CDR3 reads CASSLGPNNSPLHF. The CDR3 nucleotides are TGTGCCAGCAGCTTGGGACCGAATAATTCACCCCTCCACTTT. The gene calls are TRBV11-1 and TRBJ1-6, with TRBD1 as a possible D gene (5 bases). Germline V CDR1 and CDR2: SGHAT, FQDESV (reference sequence). The CDR3 loop spans 14 amino acids. With 3 bases removed from V and 5 bases from J, the gap between germline ends came to 8 bases.